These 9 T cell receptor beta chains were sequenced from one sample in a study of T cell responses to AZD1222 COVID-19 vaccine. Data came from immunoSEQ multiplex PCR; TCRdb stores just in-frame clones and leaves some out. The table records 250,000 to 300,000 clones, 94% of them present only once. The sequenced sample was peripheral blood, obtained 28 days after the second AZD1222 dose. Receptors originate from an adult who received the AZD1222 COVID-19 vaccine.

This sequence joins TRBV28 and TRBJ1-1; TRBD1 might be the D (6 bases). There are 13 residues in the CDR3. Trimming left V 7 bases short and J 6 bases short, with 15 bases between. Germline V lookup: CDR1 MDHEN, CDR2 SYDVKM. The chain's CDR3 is CASIVGGAPEAFF. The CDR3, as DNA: TGTGCCAGCATCGTTGGGGGGGCCCCTGAAGCTTTCTTT.

The CDR3 bases are TGCGCCAGCAGCTTGGCTGGGGTGGGGCAGCCCCAGCATTTT. Residues: CASSLAGVGQPQHF. V usage is TRBV5-1 and J usage is TRBJ1-5, with no clear D. Germline V CDR1 and CDR2: SGHRS, YFSETQ. The CDR3 loop spans 14 amino acids. V gave up 0 bases and J gave up 7 bases, with 11 bases separating them.

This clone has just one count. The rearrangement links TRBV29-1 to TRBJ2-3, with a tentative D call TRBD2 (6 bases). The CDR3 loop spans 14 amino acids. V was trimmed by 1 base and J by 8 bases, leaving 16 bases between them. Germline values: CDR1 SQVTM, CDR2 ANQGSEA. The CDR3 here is CSVEGRGLGGTQYF. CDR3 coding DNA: TGCAGCGTTGAAGGAAGAGGGTTGGGGGGTACGCAGTATTTT.

The CDR3 nucleotides are TGTGCCAGCAGCACTGGACAGGGTGGGAATGAAAAACTGTTTTTT. Its protein product is CASSTGQGGNEKLFF. V and J are TRBV11-2 and TRBJ1-4; 8 nucleotides line up with TRBD1. Germline CDR1 SGHAT, CDR2 FQNNGV. The V and J ends lost 5 bases and 5 bases, in that order; junction bases with no gene match: 7. This CDR3 has 15 residues.

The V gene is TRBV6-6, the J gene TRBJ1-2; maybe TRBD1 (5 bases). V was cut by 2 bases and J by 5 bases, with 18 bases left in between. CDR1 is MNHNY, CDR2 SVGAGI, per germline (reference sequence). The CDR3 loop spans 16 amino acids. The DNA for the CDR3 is TGTGCCAGCAGTTACGTCCAGGGTCTTCAACCTTATGGCTACACCTTC. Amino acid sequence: CASSYVQGLQPYGYTF.

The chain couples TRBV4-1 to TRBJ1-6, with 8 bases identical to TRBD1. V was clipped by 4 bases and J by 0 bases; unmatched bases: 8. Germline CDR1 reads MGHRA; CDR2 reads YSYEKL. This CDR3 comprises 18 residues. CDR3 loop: CASSLRTGKSSYNSPLHF. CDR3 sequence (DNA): TGCGCCAGCAGCCTTCGGACAGGGAAGAGCTCCTATAATTCACCCCTCCACTTT.

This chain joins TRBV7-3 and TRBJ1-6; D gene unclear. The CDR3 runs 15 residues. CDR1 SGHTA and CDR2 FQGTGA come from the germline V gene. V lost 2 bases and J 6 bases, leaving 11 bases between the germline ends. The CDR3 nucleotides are TGTGCCAGCAGCTTATTAGGGCAGATTAATTCACCCCTCCACTTT. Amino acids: CASSLLGQINSPLHF.

The chain's CDR3 is CASSPDRVRSYNEQFF. The CDR3, as DNA: TGTGCCAGCAGCCCGGACAGGGTTCGGTCCTACAATGAGCAGTTCTTC. The chain carries TRBV7-8 and TRBJ2-1; 8 bases are a match to TRBD1. CDR1 is SGHVS, CDR2 FQNEAQ, per germline. CDR3 length: 16 amino acids. V trimming: 5 bases; J trimming: 1 base; junction bases outside the gene matches: 7.

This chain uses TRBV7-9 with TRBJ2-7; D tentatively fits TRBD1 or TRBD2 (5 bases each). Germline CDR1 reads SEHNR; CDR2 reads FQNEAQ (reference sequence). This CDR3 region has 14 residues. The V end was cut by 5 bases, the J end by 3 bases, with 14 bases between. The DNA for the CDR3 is TGTGCCAGCAGCCTAGGGACGGAGGACTACGAGCAGTACTTC. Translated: CASSLGTEDYEQYF.